This T cell receptor beta chain was recorded in a study of identical twins. Study outcomes and limitations: Whereas memory repertoires showed no such difference, abundant cord blood beta clonotypes carried fewer insertions. Invariant T cells like MAIT and iNKT could partly confound the zero-insertion analyses.

The CDR3 has 15 amino acids. V was clipped by 4 bases and J by 0 bases, with 10 bases between them. Template switching (which added a universal primer site) was used, and cDNA carried unique molecular identifiers. Via MiXCR, TCRdb re-called the 5' RACE reads, giving one row per CDR3 protein. The sample consists of roughly 630,000 distinct CDR3 sequences, under 8.5% of them appearing once. This clonotype was observed many times. Its antigen remains unidentified. This same sample was also part of a study on yellow fever vaccine responses in identical twins.

The source material was PBMCs. The clonotype originates from a woman aged 18 to 35 in good health. The chain carries TRBV12-3 or TRBV12-4 and TRBJ2-1, with D unresolved. CDR3 nucleotides: TGTGCCAGCAGTTCCCCTACGAGCTCCTACAATGAGCAGTTCTTC. This sequence encodes CASSSPTSSYNEQFF.